This T cell receptor (beta chain) was profiled in a study of T cells after yellow fever vaccination. Findings and limits, study-wide: Subsequent to the booster, the majority of primary-vaccination clones reappeared (around 96% CD4, about 90% CD8). In FACS-sorted repertoires, abundant clonotypes from the bulk population could appear as contaminants.

There are a few counts of this clonotype. Its target is unknown. Conversion of TCR transcripts into cDNA relied on 5'RACE template switching, which added a universal primer site and UMIs. TCRdb itself ran the 5' RACE reads through MiXCR, one entry per CDR3 protein. The table has some 320,000 distinct CDR3 sequences, roughly 4% seen once. Germline-derived CDR1 and CDR2 are LGHDT and YNNKEL (reference sequence). V lost 5 bases, J lost 3 bases, and 3 bases stayed unmatched. CDR3 length: 14 amino acids. Sequences were derived from PBMCs, sampled 5 days after the yellow fever booster vaccination. The sequence was obtained from a man between 18 and 29 years old who received the YFV17D yellow fever vaccine. The chain employs TRBV3-1 and TRBJ2-5, with TRBD2 matching 10 bases. The CDR3 sequence: CASSKLAGKETQYF. The CDR3 nucleotides are TGTGCCAGCAGCAAACTAGCGGGGAAAGAGACCCAGTACTTC.